Each of the 29 T cell receptor beta chains below was sequenced from the same sample in a study of human T cells and chemical hapten exposure. As to time point: patch test 1, 2 weeks after DPC sensitization. Treatment of the sample: therapeutic diphenylcyclopropenone sensitization with weekly scalp DPC. TCRdb reprocessed the RACE reads with MiXCR, giving one entry per CDR3 protein. The data hold about 60,000 distinct CDR3 sequences, with 9.3% observed a single time. Source: whole blood, taken in connection with sensitization to the hapten diphenylcyclopropenone (DPC). The receptors here all came from a woman aged 35 to 49 with alopecia areata. Some clones in this sample may be carry-over from other donors' samples.

This clonotype was seen only a few times. The chain employs TRBV19 and TRBJ2-1; TRBD2 aligns across 7 bases. CDR3 length equals 15 residues. V lost 1 base to trimming and J lost 5 bases; unmatched junction nucleotides: 5. CDR1 is LNHDA and CDR2 is SQIVND in the germline V gene (reference sequence). The CDR3 is CASSIASGANNEQFF. As DNA, the CDR3 is TGTGCCAGTAGTATAGCCAGCGGGGCGAACAATGAGCAGTTCTTC.

This clonotype was picked up many times. This sequence joins TRBV7-2 and TRBJ1-5; no firm D call. Trimming left V 1 base short and J 6 bases short, with 13 bases between. Germline V gene lookup returns CDR1 SGHTA and CDR2 FQGNSA. There are 15 residues in the CDR3. The CDR3 protein is CASSLVKGNAQPQHF. The CDR3 DNA reads as TGTGCCAGCAGCTTAGTAAAGGGTAATGCTCAGCCCCAGCATTTT.

J is TRBJ1-1 and V is TRBV6-5; D is ambiguous. The CDR3 extends over 13 amino acids. In germline, CDR1 is MNHEY, CDR2 SVGAGI. The V end lost 4 bases, the J end lost 2 bases, and 8 bases lay between the germline ends. The DNA for the CDR3 is TGTGCCAGCAGTTTTTCGAGTAACACTGAAGCTTTCTTT. Its protein is CASSFSSNTEAFF.

This clonotype was recorded at least ten times. This chain connects TRBV7-8 to TRBJ1-4; D remains unclear. V was pared by 5 bases and J by 7 bases, with 5 bases between. The CDR3 loop spans 11 amino acids. Germline V gene sequence: CDR1 SGHVS, CDR2 FQNEAQ. CDR3 residues: CASSLTEKLFF. The CDR3 DNA is TGTGCCAGCAGCCTTACTGAAAAACTGTTTTTT.

Ten or more counts support this clonotype. The rearrangement uses TRBV29-1 and TRBJ2-5; 8 bases are shared with TRBD2. Germline V lookup: CDR1 SQVTM, CDR2 ANQGSEA. J was trimmed by 4 bases and V by 8 bases; bases with no gene match: 9. CDR3 size: 13 residues. In nucleotides, the CDR3 is TGCAGCCGGGGGGGCGGTTCGGGAGAGACCCAGTACTTC. Translating gives CSRGGGSGETQYF.

This clonotype occurred many times. The rearrangement joins TRBV2 to TRBJ2-5; 8 bases map to TRBD2. The CDR3 is made up of 13 amino acids. CDR1 and CDR2 from the germline V gene are SNHLY and FYNNEI. The V segment lost 6 bases and the J segment 7 bases; nucleotides outside the gene matches: 7. In DNA form, the CDR3 reads TGTGCCAGCAGACAGAGCGGGGGCGGGACCCAGTACTTC. It codes for CASRQSGGGTQYF. Combining the CDR3 with reference TRBV2 and TRBJ2-5 gives the whole variable domain EPEVTQTPSHQVTQMGQEVILRCVPISNHLYFYWYRQILGQKVEFLVSFYNNEISEKSEIFDDQFSVERPDGSNFTLKIRSTKLEDSAMYFCASRQSGGGTQYFGPGTRLLVL.

This clonotype was recorded at least ten times. J is TRBJ1-5 and V is TRBV3-1; D is unclear. CDR3 length equals 16 residues. Germline CDR1 LGHDT, CDR2 YNNKEL (reference sequence). Trimming cost V 5 bases and J 2 bases, with 16 bases left between them. CDR3 loop: CASSSSPDYGNQPQHF. The CDR3 region has the DNA TGTGCCAGCAGCTCATCGCCGGATTACGGCAATCAGCCCCAGCATTTT.

The genes are TRBV28 and TRBJ2-7; the D is unclear. Between the trimmed V and J ends, which lost 2 bases and 1 base, there was a span of 3 bases. The CDR3 is 12 residues long. Germline CDR1 MDHEN, CDR2 SYDVKM. The CDR3 coding sequence is TGTGCCAGCAGTTTAACTTCCTACGAGCAGTACTTC. Its translation: CASSLTSYEQYF.

The V and J genes are TRBV7-9 and TRBJ2-2; D possibly corresponds to TRBD1 (5 bases). There are 16 residues in the CDR3. V gave up 4 bases and J gave up 0 bases, with 12 bases separating them. Per the germline V gene, CDR1 is SEHNR and CDR2 is FQNEAQ (reference sequence). In DNA, the CDR3 is TGTGCCAGCAGCTCCCAGGGTATAGCGAACACCGGGGAGCTGTTTTTT. Protein product: CASSSQGIANTGELFF.

The chain joins TRBV12-3 or TRBV12-4 to TRBJ2-7; 8 bases match TRBD1. V shed 5 bases and J 5 bases; nucleotides not matched to a gene: 2. The CDR3 has 12 amino acids. The CDR3 loop reads CASSKTGDEQYF. DNA of the CDR3: TGTGCCAGCAGTAAGACAGGGGACGAGCAGTACTTC.

The chain couples TRBV12-3 or TRBV12-4 to TRBJ1-6; D unclear. The CDR3 length is 14 residues. Trimming removed 6 bases at V and 6 bases at J, with 12 bases between. CDR3 in amino acids: CASRTPVPNSPLHF. Here the CDR3 DNA reads TGTGCCAGCAGGACGCCTGTACCTAATTCACCCCTCCACTTT.

This clonotype appeared many times. The chain is built from TRBV5-1 and TRBJ2-2, with D hard to call. The germline V gene encodes CDR1 SGHRS and CDR2 YFSETQ. V lost 4 bases to trimming and J lost 6 bases, with 10 bases between them. This CDR3 has 13 residues. The DNA for the CDR3 is TGCGCCAGCAGCCCGTCTCTCGCCGGGGAGCTGTTTTTT. It is translated as CASSPSLAGELFF. Full variable domain (remainder filled in from reference TRBV5-1 and TRBJ2-2): KAGVTQTPRYLIKTRGQQVTLSCSPISGHRSVSWYQQTPGQGLQFLFEYFSETQRNKGNFPGRFSGRQFSNSRSEMNVSTLELGDSALYLCASSPSLAGELFFGEGSRLTVL.

The chain couples TRBV7-2 to TRBJ2-3; D possibly uses TRBD1 or TRBD2 (5 bases each). CDR3 length equals 14 residues. Germline V lookup: CDR1 SGHTA, CDR2 FQGNSA. Trimming pared 1 base from V and 4 bases from J, leaving 9 bases between. The CDR3 DNA reads TGTGCCAGCAGCTTAGGTTGGGACGCAGATACGCAGTATTTT. This translates into CASSLGWDADTQYF.

The rearrangement uses TRBV20-1 and TRBJ2-2; TRBD2 matches at 10 bases. The V segment lost 3 bases and the J segment 8 bases; nucleotides outside the gene matches: 3. Germline V gene data show CDR1 as DFQATT and CDR2 as SNEGSKA (reference sequence). The CDR3 loop spans 13 amino acids. CDR3 protein: CSARLTSGGELFF. The CDR3 DNA sequence: TGCAGTGCTAGGCTGACTAGCGGGGGGGAGCTGTTTTTT.

This clonotype has a count of ten or more. This chain joins TRBV10-3 and TRBJ1-1; the D gene is possibly TRBD1 (6 bases). V gave up 3 bases and J gave up 4 bases, with 15 bases separating them. CDR3 length: 15 residues. Germline V CDR1 and CDR2: ENHRY, SYGVKD. The CDR3 region is CAISEGFPGVTEAFF. CDR3 nucleotides: TGTGCCATCAGTGAAGGGTTTCCAGGGGTCACTGAAGCTTTCTTT.

The rearrangement links TRBV14 to TRBJ2-3, with 9 positions matching TRBD2. The CDR3 has 19 amino acids. Germline V gene data show CDR1 as SGHDN and CDR2 as FVKESK. V trimming: 0 bases; J trimming: 4 bases; junction bases outside the gene matches: 14. The CDR3 protein is CASSQDEGLLAGVPDTQYF. The DNA of the CDR3 is TGTGCCAGCAGCCAAGACGAGGGCCTTTTAGCGGGGGTCCCAGATACGCAGTATTTT.

The table lists this clonotype with many counts. V gene TRBV3-1 combines with J gene TRBJ2-3, with 10 positions matching TRBD1. Germline V gives CDR1 LGHDT, CDR2 YNNKEL (reference sequence). The CDR3 consists of 17 residues. J gave up 5 bases and V 5 bases, and 13 bases lay outside the gene matches. The CDR3 DNA is TGTGCCAGCAGCAGAAAGACAGGGGGCAGCCTGGGAGATACGCAGTATTTT. Translating gives CASSRKTGGSLGDTQYF.

This clonotype showed up many times. The rearrangement joins TRBV24-1 to TRBJ1-5, with TRBD1 matching 9 bases. Germline V gene lookup returns CDR1 KGHDR and CDR2 SFDVKD. V lost 9 bases and J lost 4; bases outside the gene matches: 3. The CDR3 is 13 residues long. The CDR3 coding sequence is TGTGCCACCGGGACAGGGCGAAATCAGCCCCAGCATTTT. This sequence encodes CATGTGRNQPQHF.

This clonotype showed up many times. In nucleotides, the CDR3 is TGTGCCAGCGCCCGGGACATCAGCAATCAGCCCCAGCATTTT. It translates to CASARDISNQPQHF. This rearrangement joins TRBV6-5 to TRBJ1-5, with a tentative D call TRBD1 (6 bases). There are 14 residues in the CDR3. Trimming cost V 8 bases and J 1 base, with 12 bases left between them. Germline CDR1 is MNHEY and CDR2 is SVGAGI.

The table lists this clonotype with many counts. The chain has TRBV7-8 and TRBJ2-5; D gene uncertain. CDR3 length equals 15 residues. V dropped 2 bases and J dropped 4 bases, with 14 bases sitting between them. CDR1 is SGHVS and CDR2 is FQNEAQ in the germline V gene. Here the CDR3 DNA reads TGTGCCAGCAGCTTATGGACGACGAGGAGAGAGACCCAGTACTTC. Residues: CASSLWTTRRETQYF.

This clonotype was counted at least ten times. The chain has TRBV30 and TRBJ2-7, with D possibly TRBD2 on 5 matching bases. The V and J ends lost 2 bases and 4 bases respectively, with 12 bases between them. The CDR3 has 13 amino acids. CDR1 is GTSNPN, CDR2 SVGIG, per germline (reference sequence). The CDR3, as DNA: TGTGCCTGGAGTCGGGGATCTATTTACGAGCAGTACTTC. The encoded protein is CAWSRGSIYEQYF.

This sequence joins TRBV7-8 and TRBJ1-2; D is uncertain. Germline V gene sequence: CDR1 SGHVS, CDR2 FQNEAQ. Trimming took 5 bases from V and 4 from J, leaving 11 bases between them. There are 13 residues in the CDR3. CDR3 in amino acids: CASSPGYGYGYTF. CDR3 nucleotide sequence: TGTGCCAGCAGCCCCGGGTACGGCTATGGCTACACCTTC.

Regarding this clonotype: This could be a read error, since a much larger clone is one nucleotide away. The chain recombines TRBV9 with TRBJ2-3; possible D gene TRBD2, 6 bases. This CDR3 comprises 14 residues. CDR1 and CDR2 from the germline V gene are SGDLS and YYNGEE. CDR3 DNA sequence: TGTGCCAGCAGCGTAGTAGGGGAGGCAGATAGGCAGTATTTT. Its protein product is CASSVVGEADRQYF.

The chain has TRBV7-9 and TRBJ1-6; 8 bases line up with TRBD1. V was clipped by 7 bases and J by 8 bases; unmatched bases: 4. Germline loops: CDR1 SEHNR, CDR2 FQNEAQ (reference sequence). The CDR3 has 13 amino acids. CDR3 sequence reads: CASNRGTDSPLHF. The CDR3 nucleotides read TGTGCCAGCAACAGGGGGACGGATTCACCCCTCCACTTT.

This clonotype was seen many times. The chain recombines TRBV12-3 or TRBV12-4 with TRBJ2-1; TRBD2 matches at 8 bases. CDR3 length: 13 residues. The V gene end was trimmed by 7 bases and the J gene end by 14 bases; junction bases not matched to a gene: 13. CDR3 sequence reads: CASTLFTSGEKFF. The CDR3 nucleotides are TGTGCCAGCACCCTCTTTACTAGCGGAGAAAAGTTCTTC.

This clonotype has more than one count but fewer than ten. The genes are TRBV2 and TRBJ1-5; D not resolved. The CDR3 length is 14 residues. The V gene's germline CDR1 is SNHLY and CDR2 FYNNEI. The V and J ends lost 3 bases and 5 bases respectively, with 11 bases between them. CDR3 nucleotides: TGTGCCAGCAGTGAGGACGCCTACCATCAGCCCCAGCATTTT. It codes for CASSEDAYHQPQHF.

In this sample, this clonotype turned up a few times. The genes are TRBV6-4 and TRBJ2-2; D is undetermined. Trimming removed 4 bases at V and 8 bases at J, with 11 bases between. Germline lookup yields CDR1 MRHNA and CDR2 SNTAGT. The CDR3 has 13 amino acids. This CDR3 is CASSVGPEGELFF. The CDR3 coding sequence is TGTGCCAGCAGTGTCGGTCCTGAGGGGGAGCTGTTTTTT.

This clonotype was detected only a few times. The chain is built from TRBV4-1 and TRBJ2-2; the D gene is possibly TRBD2 (5 bases). Germline V CDR1 and CDR2: MGHRA, YSYEKL. The CDR3 spans 17 residues. V was clipped by 5 bases and J by 0 bases, with 16 bases between them. The CDR3 DNA is TGCGCCAGCAGCGGCGGGCCTGAGCAGGCGAACACCGGGGAGCTGTTTTTT. As protein: CASSGGPEQANTGELFF.

A few counts support this clonotype. The gene calls are TRBV7-9 and TRBJ1-6; 8 bases are shared with TRBD1. CDR1 and CDR2 (germline): SEHNR, FQNEAQ (reference sequence). The CDR3 loop spans 15 amino acids. J lost 7 bases, V lost 3 bases, and 5 bases had no gene match. CDR3 DNA sequence: TGTGCCAGCAGCTTGCAGGGGGCTCAAAATTCACCCCTCCACTTT. Amino acid sequence: CASSLQGAQNSPLHF.